Included here is one T cell receptor beta chain sequence, with context. What it recognizes is unknown. The data originate from a study of T cells in Graves' hyperthyroidism and ophthalmopathy. Study-level findings and limits: Most expanded thyroid clonotypes above 0.001 recurred in blood.

The V and J ends lost 7 bases and 2 bases, in that order; junction bases with no gene match: 7. Germline CDR1 and CDR2: SQVTM and ANQGSEA. The CDR3 is 13 amino acids. The CDR3 regions of TCR beta were amplified from RNA transcripts. Carried out on the TCR CDR3, a first-round RT-PCR used the HTBI primer set. TCRdb re-called the multiplex PCR reads with MiXCR, one entry per CDR3 protein. Altogether about 770,000 distinct CDR3 sequences are present, roughly a sixth being singletons, with the ten largest covering 15% to 20%. This chain joins TRBV29-1 and TRBJ1-1; 7 bases agree with TRBD1. Sequenced: blood. The source of this sequence is a woman in her forties or fifties with Graves' hyperthyroidism that later progressed to Graves' ophthalmopathy. The CDR3 loop is CSGYRGLNTEAFF. DNA for the CDR3: TGCAGCGGTTACAGGGGTCTTAACACTGAAGCTTTCTTT. Supplemented by reference TRBV29-1 and TRBJ1-1, the full variable domain reads SAVISQKPSRDICQRGTSLTIQCQVDSQVTMMFWYRQQPGQSLTLIATANQGSEATYESGFVIDKFPISRPNLTFSTLTVSNMSPEDSSIYLCSGYRGLNTEAFFGQGTRLTVV.